This is a list of T cell receptor beta chains from one sample in a study of cytomegalovirus exposure and HLA in healthy donors. Clones were read by immunoSEQ multiplex PCR, and TCRdb kept only the in-frame ones, dropping some. The sample yields around 93,000 clones, 65% to 90% seen once. The sequenced sample was PBMCs. The origin of the receptors is a man aged 25-40 years in good health and CMV-seropositive. Both conserved end residues are part of each CDR3. The D gene is left open where the match is weak. Size tells how often a clone was seen (once, few, many) or the class of an expanded clone, and some rows leave it out.

j_call clone_size v_call d_call cdr3_nt cdr3_aa
TRBJ1-2 . TRBV5-4 . TGTGCCAGCAGCCCCCGGGGACTGGCGGGTGGCTACACCTTC CASSPRGLAGGYTF
TRBJ1-1 . TRBV6-6 TRBD1 TGTGCCAGCACCCCAGGGGGAACTGAAGCTTTCTTT CASTPGGTEAFF
TRBJ1-4 . TRBV6-6 TRBD1 TGTGCCAGCAGGTTAGGGACAGGGATTAATGAAAAACTGTTTTTT CASRLGTGINEKLFF
TRBJ2-7 . TRBV6-5 TRBD2 TGTGCCAGCACCTTTTTTAGCGGGAGGAGTTTAGAGCAGTACTTC CASTFFSGRSLEQYF
TRBJ1-5 once TRBV15 TRBD1 TGTGCCACCAGCAGAGATGGGGACAGAAATCAGCCCCAGCATTTT CATSRDGDRNQPQHF
TRBJ2-4 . TRBV11-2 TRBD2 TGTGCCAGCAGCGGACGGGGGGACCCCTTAGCCAAAAACATTCAGTACTTC CASSGRGDPLAKNIQYF
TRBJ2-1 . TRBV6-4 TRBD1 TGTGCCAGCCAACGGACAGGGGGGAGCAATGAGCAGTTCTTC CASQRTGGSNEQFF
TRBJ1-5 . TRBV18 TRBD1 TGTGCCAGCTCACGTAAATTTGGGACAGAGACTAGCAATCAGCCCCAGCATTTT CASSRKFGTETSNQPQHF
TRBJ2-2 . TRBV12-2 . TGTGCAAGTCGCTTAACCCTAGCGGGAGCAGCCGGGGAGCTGTTTTTT CASRLTLAGAAGELFF
TRBJ2-3 . TRBV10-1 . TGCGCCAGCAGTGAACAGGGAATTTACGATACGCAGTATTTT CASSEQGIYDTQYF
TRBJ2-2 few TRBV19 . TGTGCCAGTCCCTCGGGGAGAGACACCGGGGAGCTGTTTTTT CASPSGRDTGELFF
TRBJ2-1 . TRBV11-2 TRBD2 TGTGCCAGCAGATCTAGCGGGAGAAATGAGCAGTTCTTC CASRSSGRNEQFF
TRBJ2-7 . TRBV2 . TGTGCCAGCAGTGAGTCTGGGAGGCGGGAGCAGTACTTC CASSESGRREQYF
TRBJ2-7 once TRBV5-6 . TGTGCCAGCAGCGGACCCTACAGGGAGTACGAGCAGTACTTC CASSGPYREYEQYF
TRBJ2-6 . TRBV28 . TGTGCCAGCAGTTTCTTCGGGTCTGGGGCCAACGTCCTGACTTTC CASSFFGSGANVLTF
TRBJ2-1 few TRBV28 TRBD2 TGTGCCAGCAGTTTAACTAGCGGGAGGGAGAATGAGCAGTTCTTC CASSLTSGRENEQFF
TRBJ2-7 . TRBV29-1 TRBD2 TGCAGCGTTCCAGCGGGGAGCTCCTACGAGCAGTACTTC CSVPAGSSYEQYF
TRBJ1-2 . TRBV7-9 TRBD1 TGTGCCAGCAGCTTCGGGACAGGGGGCGATAACTATGGCTACACCTTC CASSFGTGGDNYGYTF
TRBJ1-4 . TRBV7-2 . TGTGCCAGCAGCTTAAGCCTAGGGGGTAGTGAAAAACTGTTTTTT CASSLSLGGSEKLFF
TRBJ2-2 once TRBV28 . TGTGCCAGCAGGAGGGAATCGAACACCGGGGAGCTGTTTTTT CASRRESNTGELFF
TRBJ1-6 . TRBV6-1 . TGTGCCAGCAGTGGGAGCGCCTATAATTCACCCCTCCACTTT CASSGSAYNSPLHF
TRBJ1-1 . TRBV11-2 TRBD1 TGTGCCAGCGGACAGGGGGGCACTGAAGCTTTCTTT CASGQGGTEAFF
TRBJ2-2 . TRBV7-2 . TGTGCCAGCAACAGTCCTGAGACCGGGGAGCTGTTTTTT CASNSPETGELFF
TRBJ1-2 . TRBV13 TRBD1 TGTGCCAGCAGCTCGCGGAGGACAGGGACCTATGGCTACACCTTC CASSSRRTGTYGYTF
TRBJ2-7 . TRBV19 . TGTGCCAGTAGTATAGGCAGGGGACCCTACGAGCAGTACTTC CASSIGRGPYEQYF
TRBJ2-1 . TRBV5-1 TRBD1 TGCGCCAGCAGCGTAGCCCCAGACAGGGGAAATGAGCAGTTCTTC CASSVAPDRGNEQFF
TRBJ1-1 . TRBV18 . TGTGCCAGCTCTCCCCTTGCCCAGGTCGGGAACACTGAAGCTTTCTTT CASSPLAQVGNTEAFF
TRBJ1-5 . TRBV7-8 . TGTGCCAGCAGCTTAGTTCCCATAGGACAGATGAATCAGCCCCAGCATTTT CASSLVPIGQMNQPQHF
TRBJ1-2 once TRBV2 . TGTGCCAGCAGGGAATTATCAGGGATTAACTATGGCTACACCTTC CASRELSGINYGYTF
TRBJ2-2 once TRBV11-2 . TGTGCCAGCAGTCTACAGGGTGGTGGCACCGGGGAGCTGTTTTTT CASSLQGGGTGELFF
TRBJ2-7 once TRBV7-9 TRBD1 TGTGCCAGCAGCTTAGCGATTTCACCAGCCAGGGACAGACCCTACGAGCAGTACTTC CASSLAISPARDRPYEQYF
TRBJ2-5 . TRBV18 TRBD2 TGTGCCAGCTCACCCCTAGCGGGAGCGGGGGAGACCCAGTACTTC CASSPLAGAGETQYF
TRBJ1-2 . TRBV28 . TGTGCCAGCAGTCTTACAGGGTACTATGGCTACACCTTC CASSLTGYYGYTF
TRBJ1-5 . TRBV2 TRBD1 TGTGCCAGCAGCGAGGGACAGGCCTTGAGGGCCCAGCATTTT CASSEGQALRAQHF
TRBJ2-7 . TRBV28 . TGTGCCAGCAGTCAGGGTTCCTACGAGCAGTACTTC CASSQGSYEQYF
TRBJ2-1 . TRBV29-1 TRBD2 TGCAGCGCCGGGACTAGCGGGAACGATGAGCAGTTCTTC CSAGTSGNDEQFF
TRBJ2-3 once TRBV2 TRBD2 TGTGCCAGCAGTCTTCTAGCGGGAGCAGATACGCAGTATTTT CASSLLAGADTQYF
TRBJ1-5 . TRBV5-6 TRBD1 TGTGCCAGCAGCTTGGCGGACGACAGGGGCAATCAGCCCCAGCATTTT CASSLADDRGNQPQHF
TRBJ1-1 . TRBV5-5 . TGTGCCAGCAGCTTGTTTAGGGGCGCCACTGAAGCTTTCTTT CASSLFRGATEAFF
TRBJ1-1 . TRBV7-2 . TGTGCCAGCAGCTTAAACAGAATTGAAGCTTTCTTT CASSLNRIEAFF
TRBJ1-5 few TRBV7-2 . TGTGCCAGCAGCAGACTATTTACAGGGTCGGGGCAGCCCCAGCATTTT CASSRLFTGSGQPQHF
TRBJ2-7 . TRBV6-5 TRBD1 TGTGCCAGCAGTTGGCGACAGGGGGCAGGGTACGAGCAGTACTTC CASSWRQGAGYEQYF
TRBJ2-2 . TRBV29-1 . TGCAGCGTTGAAGGCCAGGGAATGGGTGGCACCGGGGAGCTGTTTTTT CSVEGQGMGGTGELFF
TRBJ1-1 . TRBV27 . TGTGCCAGCAGCCGGGGTGGGCGTGAAGCTTTCTTT CASSRGGREAFF
TRBJ2-1 . TRBV2 TRBD2 TGTGCCGGGGGGACTAGCGGGAATGAGCAGTTCTTC CAGGTSGNEQFF
TRBJ2-1 . TRBV10-1 . TGCGCCAGCAGCGGTGACCTAGACAATGAGCAGTTCTTC CASSGDLDNEQFF
TRBJ2-5 . TRBV27 TRBD2 TGTGCCAGCAGTTTCGAGACTCTAGCGGGAGGGCCGAGAGAGCAGTACTTC CASSFETLAGGPREQYF
TRBJ1-1 . TRBV18 TRBD1 TGTGCCAGCTCACCACCGGGTACAGGGGCCGCTGAAGCTTTCTTT CASSPPGTGAAEAFF
TRBJ2-7 . TRBV30 . TGTGCCTGGGGGCCAGACATTCTCTCCTACGAGCAGTACTTC CAWGPDILSYEQYF
TRBJ2-1 . TRBV9 TRBD2 TGTGCCAGCAGCACCCGGGACTATCACAATGAGCAGTTCTTC CASSTRDYHNEQFF
TRBJ2-1 . TRBV6-5 . TGTGCCAGCAGCCTCGGTGGAGCCTATGAGCAGTTCTTC CASSLGGAYEQFF
TRBJ1-1 . TRBV7-2 TRBD1 TGTGCCAGCAGCTGGGGACAGGGTGGAACTGAAGCTTTCTTT CASSWGQGGTEAFF
TRBJ2-1 . TRBV19 TRBD2 TGTGCCAGTAGTATAGAGGGGGGGGGCTACAATGAGCAGTTCTTC CASSIEGGGYNEQFF